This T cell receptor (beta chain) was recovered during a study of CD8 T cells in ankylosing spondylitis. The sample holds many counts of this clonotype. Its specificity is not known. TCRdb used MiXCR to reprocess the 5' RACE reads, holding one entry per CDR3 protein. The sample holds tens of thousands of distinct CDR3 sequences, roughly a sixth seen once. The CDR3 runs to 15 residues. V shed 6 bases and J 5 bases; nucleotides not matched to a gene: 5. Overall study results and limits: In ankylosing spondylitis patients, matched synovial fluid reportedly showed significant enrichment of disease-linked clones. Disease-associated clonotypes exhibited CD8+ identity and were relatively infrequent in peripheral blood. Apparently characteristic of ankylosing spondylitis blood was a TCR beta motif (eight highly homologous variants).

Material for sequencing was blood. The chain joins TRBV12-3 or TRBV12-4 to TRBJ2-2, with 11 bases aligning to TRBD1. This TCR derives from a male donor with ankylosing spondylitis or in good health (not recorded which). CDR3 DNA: TGTGCCAGCAGACCCGGGACAGGGGGAACCGGGGAGCTGTTTTTT. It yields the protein CASRPGTGGTGELFF.